The TCR beta chain under discussion was sequenced for a study of T cell responses to AZD1222 COVID-19 vaccine. Study-wide results and limits: Repertoires were collected only later (after the peak T cell response had occurred). Only 6 or 7 individuals given AZD1222 were seropositive at baseline.

Details on this clone: Its target is unknown.

The CDR3 has 12 residues. Unmatched junction bases numbered 4, after V lost 6 bases and J lost 6 bases. Germline CDR1 is MNHNY and CDR2 is SVGAGI (reference sequence). Using immunoSEQ multiplex PCR, the repertoire was profiled, and TCRdb retains in-frame clones only, with some absent. The table shows roughly 90,000 clones, with approximately 92% occurring only once. The receptor was derived from an adult who received the AZD1222 COVID-19 vaccine. Source: peripheral blood, taken 28 days after the second AZD1222 dose. The V and J genes are TRBV6-6 and TRBJ1-2, with 7 bases identical to TRBD1. CDR3 DNA sequence: TGTGCCAGCAGGACAGGGACGGATGGCTACACCTTC. Protein sequence: CASRTGTDGYTF.